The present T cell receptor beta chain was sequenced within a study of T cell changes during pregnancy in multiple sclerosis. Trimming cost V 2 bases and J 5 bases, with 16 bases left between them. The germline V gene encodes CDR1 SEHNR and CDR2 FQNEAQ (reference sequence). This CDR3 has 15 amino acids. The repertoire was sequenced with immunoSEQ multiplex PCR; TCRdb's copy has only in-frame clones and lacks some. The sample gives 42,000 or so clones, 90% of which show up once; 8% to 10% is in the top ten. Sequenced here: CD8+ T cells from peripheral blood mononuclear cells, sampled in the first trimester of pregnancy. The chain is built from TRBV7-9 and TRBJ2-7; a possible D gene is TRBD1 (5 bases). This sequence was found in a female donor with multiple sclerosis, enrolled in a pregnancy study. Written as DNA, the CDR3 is TGTGCCAGCAGCTTAAGTACAGGTCAGGGCCACGAGCAGTACTTC. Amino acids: CASSLSTGQGHEQYF.